A single sample gave rise to the 28 T cell receptor beta chains below, sequenced in a study of beta chain features in type 1 diabetes. The isolated RNA, all of it, was reverse transcribed, so expressed TCRB transcripts were what got sequenced. Data came from immunoSEQ multiplex PCR; TCRdb stores just in-frame clones and leaves some out. The sample lists about half a million clones, 9.5% to 12% seen once, with 0.04% to 0.05% in the top ten. Sequencing used naive CD4+ T cells from blood. The receptors were gathered from a woman between 18 and 29 years old in good health.

In this sample, this clone turned up a few times. The genes are TRBV29-1 and TRBJ2-5; D possibly uses TRBD1 or TRBD2 (5 bases each). Germline V gene lookup returns CDR1 SQVTM and CDR2 ANQGSEA. The CDR3 is made up of 14 amino acids. V lost 6 bases and J lost 3, with 17 bases in between. The CDR3 DNA is TGCAGCGTCGCGCAGGGTTCGAGGGAAGAGACCCAGTACTTC. It specifies CSVAQGSREETQYF.

As for this clone: The same CDR3 can be traced to other DNA sequences in this sample. This chain uses TRBV5-1 with TRBJ2-1; D possibly uses TRBD1 or TRBD2 (6 bases each). The V gene's germline CDR1 is SGHRS and CDR2 YFSETQ. V was clipped by 4 bases and J by 6 bases, with 11 bases between them. CDR3 size: 13 residues. The CDR3: CASSLQGLNEQFF. In DNA, the CDR3 is TGCGCCAGCAGCCTACAGGGACTCAATGAGCAGTTCTTC.

V is TRBV6-5 and J is TRBJ1-1; D unresolved. Per the germline V gene, CDR1 is MNHEY and CDR2 is SVGAGI. There are 13 residues in the CDR3. Between the trimmed V and J ends, which lost 5 bases and 7 bases, there was a span of 14 bases. Here the CDR3 reads CASSPPGSIEAFF. CDR3 nucleotide sequence: TGTGCCAGCAGTCCCCCTGGGAGTATTGAAGCTTTCTTT.

This clone was counted between two and nine times. This rearrangement joins TRBV7-6 to TRBJ2-3; D is ambiguous. V dropped 1 base and J dropped 6 bases, with 5 bases sitting between them. The CDR3 is made up of 12 amino acids. Germline V gene data show CDR1 as SGHVS and CDR2 as FNYEAQ. The CDR3 here is CASSLVVDTQYF. The CDR3, as DNA: TGTGCCAGCAGCTTAGTGGTGGATACGCAGTATTTT.

This clone was counted only a few times. The chain recombines TRBV7-9 with TRBJ2-1; 10 bases are a match to TRBD2. The germline CDR1 and CDR2 sequences are SEHNR and FQNEAQ (reference sequence). Trimming removed 3 bases from V and 6 bases from J; junction bases left unmatched: 5. The CDR3 runs to 15 residues. CDR3 nucleotide sequence: TGTGCCAGCAGCTTGGGCAGCGGGAGGGGCAATGAGCAGTTCTTC. The encoded protein is CASSLGSGRGNEQFF.

V is TRBV2 and J is TRBJ1-1, with D perhaps TRBD1 (6 bases). This CDR3 region has 13 residues. V was clipped by 5 bases and J by 3 bases, with 10 bases between them. Per germline, CDR1 SNHLY and CDR2 FYNNEI. CDR3 DNA: TGTGCCAGCAGTCCGCAGGGGTACACTGAAGCTTTCTTT. It codes for CASSPQGYTEAFF.

The chain is built from TRBV7-2 and TRBJ2-7; D possibly corresponds to TRBD2 (5 bases). This CDR3 is built from 14 residues. Germline values: CDR1 SGHTA, CDR2 FQGNSA. V lost 5 bases and J lost 6, with 17 bases in between. CDR3 DNA: TGTGCCAGCAGCGATAGGACTCGAACTGGCGAGCAGTACTTC. Protein sequence: CASSDRTRTGEQYF.

This clone was recorded a few times. The chain joins TRBV7-2 to TRBJ1-4; D unresolved. This CDR3 contains 15 residues. Trimming removed 5 bases from V and 4 bases from J, with 14 bases in between. In germline, CDR1 is SGHTA, CDR2 FQGNSA. Written as DNA, the CDR3 is TGTGCCAGCAGCCCCCCCGGCGGCAGTAATGAAAAACTGTTTTTT. It codes for CASSPPGGSNEKLFF.

This clone was observed a few times. The rearrangement uses TRBV18 and TRBJ2-4, with TRBD2 identical over 8 bases. This CDR3 region has 16 residues. Germline-derived CDR1 and CDR2 are KGHSH and LQKENI. V trimming: 1 base; J trimming: 4 bases; junction bases outside the gene matches: 6. The CDR3 reads CASSPRVAGGKNIQYF. DNA for the CDR3: TGTGCCAGCTCACCACGAGTTGCGGGGGGTAAAAACATTCAGTACTTC.

V gene TRBV30 combines with J gene TRBJ2-1, with D perhaps assigned TRBD1 or TRBD2 (5 bases each). The CDR3 length is 13 residues. Between the trimmed V and J ends, which lost 5 bases and 4 bases, there was a span of 12 bases. Looked up from germline, CDR1 is GTSNPN and CDR2 is SVGIG (reference sequence). For the CDR3, the DNA is TGTGCCTGGTCCCGGGACCAGTACAATGAGCAGTTCTTC. Amino acid sequence: CAWSRDQYNEQFF. Using reference TRBV30 and TRBJ2-1 for the parts outside the CDR3, the full variable domain is SQTIHQWPATLVQPVGSPLSLECTVEGTSNPNLYWYRQAAGRGLQLLFYSVGIGQISSEVPQNLSASRPQDRQFILSSKKLLLSDSGFYLCAWSRDQYNEQFFGPGTRLTVL.

This clone has just a few counts. The V call is TRBV5-1, the J call TRBJ2-3, with 8 nucleotides matching TRBD1. Germline loops: CDR1 SGHRS, CDR2 YFSETQ. The V segment lost 2 bases and the J segment 3 bases; nucleotides outside the gene matches: 5. There are 15 residues in the CDR3. The DNA for the CDR3 is TGCGCCAGCAGCTTTTCGGGACAGGCGACAGATACGCAGTATTTT. It yields the protein CASSFSGQATDTQYF.

In its sample, this clone was seen a few times. The chain has TRBV9 and TRBJ2-3, with TRBD2 identical over 7 bases. Germline values: CDR1 SGDLS, CDR2 YYNGEE. This CDR3 is 16 amino acids long. Trimming removed 4 bases from V and 2 bases from J; junction bases left unmatched: 10. This CDR3 is CASSPRGGQFTDTQYF. In DNA form, the CDR3 reads TGTGCCAGCAGCCCCCGGGGAGGGCAGTTCACAGATACGCAGTATTTT.

This clone was detected only a few times. The rearrangement links TRBV9 to TRBJ2-6, with D possibly matching TRBD1 (7 bases). Looked up from germline, CDR1 is SGDLS and CDR2 is YYNGEE. The CDR3 is made up of 17 amino acids. The V end was cut by 3 bases, the J end by 0 bases, with 13 bases between. CDR3 loop: CASSGAGGGSGANVLTF. The DNA for the CDR3 is TGTGCCAGCAGCGGGGCAGGGGGAGGCTCTGGGGCCAACGTCCTGACTTTC.

The V gene is TRBV30, the J gene TRBJ1-2, with a tentative D call TRBD1 (5 bases). Germline V gene sequence: CDR1 GTSNPN, CDR2 SVGIG (reference sequence). V dropped 0 bases and J dropped 8 bases, with 16 bases sitting between them. The CDR3 has 14 amino acids. The CDR3, as DNA: TGTGCCTGGAGTGTAAGGGGAAGGTCGGGAGGCTACACCTTC. Encoded protein: CAWSVRGRSGGYTF.

The gene calls are TRBV27 and TRBJ2-2; D may be TRBD2 (7 bases). V was shortened by 8 bases and J by 6 bases, with 16 bases between the two germline ends. Germline V gene lookup returns CDR1 MNHEY and CDR2 SMNVEV (reference sequence). The CDR3 has 14 residues. The CDR3 nucleotides are TGTGCCAGCCTCCCCTGGGGGGGCTCCGGGGAGCTGTTTTTT. This translates into CASLPWGGSGELFF.

This clone was counted between two and nine times. The V call is TRBV4-3, the J call TRBJ2-7, with D tentatively TRBD1 (6 bases). This CDR3 spans 15 amino acids. Germline V lookup: CDR1 LGHNA, CDR2 YSLEER. The V gene lost 4 bases and the J gene lost 2 bases, with 15 bases spanning the gap. CDR3: CASSRTDSPTYEQYF. CDR3 coding DNA: TGCGCCAGCAGCCGGACGGACAGTCCTACCTACGAGCAGTACTTC.

This clone was observed a few times. This sequence joins TRBV7-8 and TRBJ2-1, with unresolved D. CDR3 length: 14 amino acids. Trimming removed 5 bases at V and 9 bases at J, with 17 bases between. Germline assignment: CDR1 SGHVS and CDR2 FQNEAQ. Written as DNA, the CDR3 is TGTGCCAGCAGCCTAACCCTCCCTCAGGTTGAGCAGTTCTTC. It yields the protein CASSLTLPQVEQFF.

This chain joins TRBV4-3 and TRBJ2-3; D possibly corresponds to TRBD1 (8 bases). V lost 1 base to trimming and J lost 5 bases, with 16 bases between them. Germline V gene sequence: CDR1 LGHNA, CDR2 YSLEER. This CDR3 spans 16 amino acids. The CDR3 nucleotides are TGCGCCAGCAGCCAAGGCGGGACAGGACTAGGAGATACGCAGTATTTT. This gives the protein CASSQGGTGLGDTQYF.

This clone has just a few counts. This chain connects TRBV30 to TRBJ1-2, with D hard to call. The ends were cut back, 2 bases at V and 1 base at J, with 11 bases in the middle. There are 14 residues in the CDR3. In germline, CDR1 is GTSNPN, CDR2 SVGIG (reference sequence). CDR3 amino acids: CAWSSLSFNYGYTF. DNA of the CDR3: TGTGCCTGGAGTAGTCTCTCTTTTAACTATGGCTACACCTTC.

This clone was counted a few times. The rearrangement joins TRBV11-2 to TRBJ2-7; D is perhaps TRBD1 (5 bases). The V and J ends lost 1 base and 1 base respectively, with 5 bases between them. In germline, CDR1 is SGHAT, CDR2 FQNNGV. This CDR3 has 13 residues. The CDR3 sequence: CASSLGQSYEQYV. In DNA, the CDR3 is TGTGCCAGCAGCTTAGGACAGTCCTACGAGCAGTACGTC.

This clone was picked up a small number of times. The chain is built from TRBV14 and TRBJ2-5; D may be TRBD2 (6 bases). The germline V and J ends were trimmed by 2 bases and 5 bases, with 15 bases remaining between them. The germline CDR1 and CDR2 sequences are SGHDN and FVKESK. The length of the CDR3 is 15 residues. CDR3 nucleotide sequence: TGTGCCAGCAGCCAAATCGGGAGTATAGTGGAGACCCAGTACTTC. Its translation is CASSQIGSIVETQYF.

A remark on this clone: Other nucleotide sequences from this sample produce the same CDR3. J is TRBJ2-5 and V is TRBV5-1; TRBD1 is a possible D gene (5 bases). Germline-derived CDR1 and CDR2 are SGHRS and YFSETQ. Trimming stripped 4 bases from V and 2 bases from J, with 6 bases between. The CDR3 length is 12 residues. This CDR3 reads CASSRQQETQYF. The CDR3 DNA is TGCGCCAGCAGCCGACAGCAAGAGACCCAGTACTTC.

V is TRBV5-1 and J is TRBJ2-7; D might be TRBD1 (6 bases). Germline V gene sequence: CDR1 SGHRS, CDR2 YFSETQ. Trimming took off 4 bases at V and 3 bases at J, with 17 bases between the two ends. This CDR3 has 15 amino acids. The DNA of the CDR3 is TGCGCCAGCAGCCAAGATCTAACAGGGCTCTACGAGCAGTACTTC. The encoded protein is CASSQDLTGLYEQYF. The complete variable domain, with remaining parts taken from reference TRBV5-1 and TRBJ2-7, reads KAGVTQTPRYLIKTRGQQVTLSCSPISGHRSVSWYQQTPGQGLQFLFEYFSETQRNKGNFPGRFSGRQFSNSRSEMNVSTLELGDSALYLCASSQDLTGLYEQYFGPGTRLTVT.

This chain connects TRBV2 to TRBJ2-4; D may be TRBD1 (5 bases). Trimming shortened V by 7 bases and J by 1 base, and 8 bases separated the two germline ends. Per the germline V gene, CDR1 is SNHLY and CDR2 is FYNNEI. The CDR3 extends over 13 amino acids. CDR3 nucleotides: TGTGCCAGCATGTCAGGGGCCAAAAACATTCAGTACTTC. This sequence encodes CASMSGAKNIQYF. The whole variable domain, filled in from reference TRBV2 and TRBJ2-4, reads EPEVTQTPSHQVTQMGQEVILRCVPISNHLYFYWYRQILGQKVEFLVSFYNNEISEKSEIFDDQFSVERPDGSNFTLKIRSTKLEDSAMYFCASMSGAKNIQYFGAGTRLSVL.

This rearrangement joins TRBV6-1 to TRBJ2-5; D unresolved. The CDR3 contains 12 residues. Germline CDR1 and CDR2: MNHNS and SASEGT. V was cut by 10 bases and J by 1 base, with 10 bases left in between. This CDR3 is CATGLAQETQYF. CDR3 sequence (DNA): TGTGCCACCGGTCTGGCCCAAGAGACCCAGTACTTC.

The gene calls are TRBV19 and TRBJ2-5; either TRBD1 or TRBD2 may fit D (5 bases each). V lost 6 bases to trimming and J lost 1 base, with 15 bases between them. Germline V lookup: CDR1 LNHDA, CDR2 SQIVND (reference sequence). The CDR3 length is 15 residues. CDR3 nucleotide sequence: TGTGCCAGTAGGATGGGACGGGTCACCCAAGAGACCCAGTACTTC. Translating gives CASRMGRVTQETQYF.

The table lists this clone with a few counts. The V and J genes are TRBV7-9 and TRBJ2-4, with 9 positions matching TRBD1. Trimming took 4 bases from V and 7 from J; bases not matched to a gene: 2. Germline CDR1 SEHNR, CDR2 FQNEAQ (reference sequence). The CDR3 sequence is 13 residues long. The CDR3 loop reads CASSSGTGNIQYF. Here the CDR3 DNA reads TGTGCCAGCAGCTCGGGGACAGGGAACATTCAGTACTTC.

This clone was seen more than once but under ten times. The J gene is TRBJ2-3, the V gene TRBV7-8; D call uncertain. The CDR3 consists of 14 residues. V dropped 6 bases and J dropped 3 bases, with 13 bases sitting between them. Germline assignment: CDR1 SGHVS and CDR2 FQNEAQ. The CDR3 DNA reads as TGTGCCAGCAGTTCACCCTGGGGTACAGATACGCAGTATTTT. Encoded protein: CASSSPWGTDTQYF.